The 5 T cell receptor beta chains in this list originate from one sample, sequenced in a study of blood T cell repertoires in COVID-19. The table came from immunoSEQ multiplex PCR; TCRdb's copy has only in-frame clones and leaves some out. Of about 270,000 clones listed, approximately 89% are singletons. The sequencing sample was made of PBMCs or T cells enriched from blood (not recorded which). The receptor source for this set is a man aged 35-49 years who had been exposed to COVID-19.

The chain employs TRBV2 and TRBJ2-7; TRBD1 might be the D (6 bases). Germline V gene sequence: CDR1 SNHLY, CDR2 FYNNEI. This CDR3 contains 14 residues. V shed 6 bases and J shed 3 bases, with 15 bases lying between them. CDR3 bases: TGTGCCAGCAGCCTTGGACAGCTAGGCTACGAGCAGTACTTC. Amino acids: CASSLGQLGYEQYF.

The gene calls are TRBV24-1 and TRBJ2-7; D gene uncertain. Germline CDR1 is KGHDR and CDR2 is SFDVKD. V was clipped by 3 bases and J by 5 bases, with 7 bases between them. This CDR3 is 12 amino acids long. CDR3 bases: TGTGCCACCAGTGATCAAAGAGACGAGCAGTACTTC. Translated: CATSDQRDEQYF.

The chain links TRBV7-2 to TRBJ1-6; weak D call: TRBD1 (5 bases). The CDR3 sequence is 14 residues long. The V gene lost 5 bases and the J gene lost 5 bases, with 10 bases spanning the gap. Germline loops: CDR1 SGHTA, CDR2 FQGNSA. CDR3 loop: CASSMTDNNSPLHF. In DNA form, the CDR3 reads TGTGCCAGCAGCATGACAGATAATAATTCACCCCTCCACTTT.

The rearrangement links TRBV6-5 to TRBJ1-6, with TRBD1 matching over 8 bases. V trimming: 2 bases; J trimming: 8 bases; junction bases outside the gene matches: 5. CDR3 length: 15 residues. CDR1 and CDR2 from the germline V gene are MNHEY and SVGAGI. The CDR3 nucleotides are TGTGCCAGCAGTTACGGGACAGGCTTGTATTCACCCCTCCACTTT. Protein: CASSYGTGLYSPLHF.

The chain has TRBV19 and TRBJ2-7; 9 nucleotides agree with TRBD1. The CDR3 runs to 15 residues. V lost 5 bases, J lost 2 bases, and 7 bases stayed unmatched. Germline CDR1 reads LNHDA; CDR2 reads SQIVND (reference sequence). The CDR3 here is CASSAGQGSTYEQYF. CDR3 sequence (DNA): TGTGCCAGTAGTGCGGGACAGGGATCAACCTACGAGCAGTACTTC.